These 30 T cell receptor beta chains originate from one sample sequenced in a study of T-cell memory formation after mild COVID-19. TCRdb analysed the 5' RACE reads with MiXCR anew, one entry per CDR3 protein. The data hold over 120,000 distinct CDR3 sequences, with about 6.1% observed a single time. The specimen was PBMCs or a T cell subset sorted from them (not recorded which). The receptors originated from an adult woman who had mild COVID-19 (a few samples of this study predate the infection). Cell type and time point are not known.

This clonotype was counted between two and nine times. The chain is built from TRBV20-1 and TRBJ2-4; the D call may be TRBD1 or TRBD2 (7 bases each). CDR3 size: 16 residues. Germline loops: CDR1 DFQATT, CDR2 SNEGSKA (reference sequence). V lost 6 bases and J 16 bases, leaving 34 bases between the germline ends. The CDR3, as DNA: TGCAGTGCCGCATCAGGGGGGGTCCTCCGACCGGGGTCCCTCTACTTC. This encodes CSAASGGVLRPGSLYF.

Notes on this clonotype: This clone may be a read error of a much larger clone one base away. V usage is TRBV7-3 and J usage is TRBJ2-3; D is undetermined. V was clipped by 8 bases and J by 6 bases, with 15 bases between them. Germline lookup yields CDR1 SGHTA and CDR2 FQGTGA. CDR3 length: 13 residues. The CDR3 spells CASCLSEVDTQYF. CDR3 sequence (DNA): TGTGCCAGCTGCCTGTCAGAGGTGGATACGCAGTATTTT.

The rearrangement links TRBV9 to TRBJ2-5, with D perhaps assigned TRBD1 or TRBD2 (5 bases each). Trimming shortened V by 3 bases and J by 1 base, and 10 bases separated the two germline ends. The CDR3 length is 14 residues. Germline assignment: CDR1 SGDLS and CDR2 YYNGEE. The CDR3 nucleotides are TGTGCCAGCAGCGCCCCGGGACCCCAAGAGACCCAGTACTTC. Protein product: CASSAPGPQETQYF.

This clonotype was observed at least ten times. The chain carries TRBV5-1 and TRBJ2-3, with a weak D call TRBD2 (5 bases). Trimming removed 2 bases at V and 3 bases at J, with 7 bases between. This CDR3 spans 13 amino acids. The germline CDR1 and CDR2 sequences are SGHRS and YFSETQ. The CDR3 DNA reads as TGCGCCAGCAGCTTTACTAGGACAGATACGCAGTATTTT. This translates into CASSFTRTDTQYF.

A word on this clonotype: One base away lies a much larger clone, so this may be a sequencing read error. V usage is TRBV20-1 and J usage is TRBJ2-1; 10 bases map to TRBD1. Per germline, CDR1 DFQATT and CDR2 SNEGSKA (reference sequence). The CDR3 covers 14 residues. CDR3 amino acids: CRAPGQGNPNEQFF. DNA for the CDR3: TGCAGGGCCCCGGGACAGGGGAATCCCAATGAGCAGTTCTTC.

This clonotype was counted many times. The chain combines TRBV7-6 with TRBJ1-1; D is perhaps TRBD1 (5 bases). Between the trimmed V and J ends, which lost 5 bases and 1 base, there was a span of 14 bases. This CDR3 has 15 residues. Germline V gene data show CDR1 as SGHVS and CDR2 as FNYEAQ. CDR3 sequence reads: CASSRSGTENTEAFF. CDR3 coding DNA: TGTGCCAGCAGCAGAAGTGGGACCGAGAACACTGAAGCTTTCTTT.

Ten or more counts support this clonotype. The genes are TRBV7-8 and TRBJ2-3; D uncertain. CDR3 length equals 14 residues. V dropped 5 bases and J dropped 1 base, with 10 bases sitting between them. CDR1 SGHVS and CDR2 FQNEAQ come from the germline V gene. CDR3 nucleotides: TGTGCCAGCAGCCCGACGAAGGGCACAGATACGCAGTATTTT. Protein product: CASSPTKGTDTQYF.

The sample holds a few counts of this clonotype. The CDR3 DNA reads as TGCAGTGCTACAAAGGGGGGGGAGCAGTTCTTC. This codes for CSATKGGEQFF. This chain uses TRBV20-1 with TRBJ2-1; D is perhaps TRBD2 (7 bases). The V end was cut by 4 bases, the J end by 10 bases, with 11 bases between. CDR3 size: 11 residues. Germline V gives CDR1 DFQATT, CDR2 SNEGSKA (reference sequence).

This clonotype has just a few counts. The rearrangement uses TRBV2 and TRBJ2-3, with 7 bases fitting TRBD2. The CDR3 is made up of 16 amino acids. In germline, CDR1 is SNHLY, CDR2 FYNNEI. V was clipped by 6 bases and J by 2 bases; unmatched bases: 11. This CDR3 reads CASSPSASGFTDTQYF. The CDR3, as DNA: TGTGCCAGCAGCCCCTCGGCTAGCGGATTCACAGATACGCAGTATTTT.

This clonotype came up a few times. The gene calls are TRBV3-1 and TRBJ2-7; unclear D gene. V gave up 2 bases and J gave up 5 bases, with 4 bases separating them. This CDR3 has 11 amino acids. The germline gives CDR1 LGHDT, CDR2 YNNKEL (reference sequence). CDR3 bases: TGTGCCAGCAGCCAATTAAACGAGCAGTACTTC. Its protein is CASSQLNEQYF.

The V gene is TRBV12-3 or TRBV12-4, the J gene TRBJ2-3; 10 positions agree with TRBD1. CDR3 size: 11 residues. With 5 bases clipped from V and 14 bases from J, the junction kept 4 bases outside the gene matches. The CDR3, as DNA: TGTGCCAGCAGTGACAGGGGGCCACTGTATTTT. As protein: CASSDRGPLYF.

The chain carries TRBV9 and TRBJ2-5; 9 nucleotides match TRBD2. CDR1 SGDLS and CDR2 YYNGEE come from the germline V gene. The length of the CDR3 is 16 residues. V gave up 2 bases and J gave up 4 bases; unmatched junction bases: 9. The DNA of the CDR3 is TGTGCCAGCAGCGTGGCGGCGGGGGGGCCGGTAGAGACCCAGTACTTC. It yields the protein CASSVAAGGPVETQYF.

This clonotype showed up many times. V usage is TRBV7-3 and J usage is TRBJ2-1; D could derive from TRBD1 or TRBD2 (6 bases each). The CDR3 length is 15 residues. The V gene lost 1 base and the J gene lost 6 bases, with 13 bases spanning the gap. Germline V CDR1 and CDR2: SGHTA, FQGTGA. DNA of the CDR3: TGTGCCAGCAGCTTAAGGAGGGGGGCCGTCAATGAGCAGTTCTTC. Residues: CASSLRRGAVNEQFF.

There are a few counts of this clonotype. The chain is built from TRBV7-9 and TRBJ2-5, with 10 bases aligning to TRBD1. CDR1 is SEHNR, CDR2 FQNEAQ, per germline (reference sequence). CDR3 length: 15 residues. The V gene end was trimmed by 5 bases and the J gene end by 5 bases; junction bases not matched to a gene: 8. Here the CDR3 reads CASSLRTGGIETQYF. As DNA, the CDR3 is TGTGCCAGCAGCCTGCGGACAGGGGGAATCGAGACCCAGTACTTC.

V is TRBV7-2 and J is TRBJ2-3, with D maybe TRBD1 (5 bases). V lost 5 bases to trimming and J lost 4 bases, with 13 bases between them. The CDR3 contains 14 residues. Germline CDR1 SGHTA, CDR2 FQGNSA. The CDR3 nucleotides read TGTGCCAGCAGCCCAAGGGGTTTCGCAGATACGCAGTATTTT. This gives the protein CASSPRGFADTQYF.

This clonotype came up many times. This chain connects TRBV12-3 or TRBV12-4 to TRBJ2-7; D remains ambiguous. Trimming took 2 bases from V and 6 from J, leaving 14 bases between them. The CDR3 has 14 residues. DNA for the CDR3: TGTGCCAGCAGTTTAAATGTCCAATCGGGCGAGCAGTACTTC. Residues: CASSLNVQSGEQYF.

The chain recombines TRBV3-1 with TRBJ2-1; unclear D gene. The ends were cut back, 7 bases at V and 6 bases at J, with 7 bases in the middle. CDR3 length: 11 residues. Germline V gene data show CDR1 as LGHDT and CDR2 as YNNKEL (reference sequence). This CDR3 is CASKWLNEQFF. For the CDR3, the DNA is TGTGCCAGCAAGTGGCTCAATGAGCAGTTCTTC.

The sample holds many counts of this clonotype. V and J are TRBV20-1 and TRBJ2-1; no reliable D call. This CDR3 has 12 residues. Germline V gene data show CDR1 as DFQATT and CDR2 as SNEGSKA (reference sequence). Trimming took off 1 base at V and 8 bases at J, with 9 bases between the two ends. The CDR3 here is CSARGGTHEQFF. The CDR3 DNA sequence: TGCAGTGCTAGAGGCGGCACCCATGAGCAGTTCTTC.

CDR3 nucleotides: TGTGCCAGCAGCTTATCCGGTCTAGAAGAGACCCAGTACTTC. Translation: CASSLSGLEETQYF. The V gene is TRBV11-2, the J gene TRBJ2-5; no firm D call. Germline CDR1 and CDR2: SGHAT and FQNNGV. The CDR3 contains 14 residues. V dropped 2 bases and J dropped 3 bases, with 10 bases sitting between them.

This clonotype was seen many times. The CDR3 sequence: CASSVDYYEQYF. CDR3 in DNA: TGTGCCAGCAGCGTCGACTACTACGAGCAGTACTTC. The chain joins TRBV7-9 to TRBJ2-7; D perhaps matches TRBD2 (5 bases). The CDR3 covers 12 residues. CDR1 and CDR2 from the germline V gene are SEHNR and FQNEAQ (reference sequence). Trimming stripped 5 bases from V and 3 bases from J, with 8 bases between.

This clonotype was seen a handful of times. This rearrangement joins TRBV4-2 to TRBJ2-1; 15 bases match TRBD2. CDR1 and CDR2 from the germline V gene are LGHNA and YNFKEQ. CDR3 length: 20 amino acids. V lost 0 bases and J lost 7; bases outside the gene matches: 13. The CDR3 loop is CASSQDISLWTSGRVNEQFF. The CDR3 DNA sequence: TGTGCCAGCAGCCAAGATATTAGTCTCTGGACTAGCGGGAGGGTAAATGAGCAGTTCTTC.

The chain joins TRBV7-9 to TRBJ1-2; TRBD1 agrees at 10 bases. The CDR3 spans 15 residues. Germline lookup yields CDR1 SEHNR and CDR2 FQNEAQ (reference sequence). V was clipped by 5 bases and J by 3 bases; unmatched bases: 6. The CDR3 DNA reads TGTGCCAGCAGCCCTCTAGGGACAGGGGACTATGGCTACACCTTC. The encoded protein is CASSPLGTGDYGYTF.

This clonotype was seen repeatedly, ten times or more. This sequence joins TRBV7-9 and TRBJ1-5, with D uncertain. Trimming left V 1 base short and J 0 bases short, with 13 bases between. The CDR3 contains 17 residues. Germline CDR1 SEHNR, CDR2 FQNEAQ (reference sequence). The CDR3 DNA sequence: TGTGCCAGCAGCTTAGTCTCAGGAGGATTTAGCAATCAGCCCCAGCATTTT. It yields the protein CASSLVSGGFSNQPQHF.

This clonotype was found many times. The V and J genes are TRBV4-2 and TRBJ2-7, with a weak D call TRBD2 (6 bases). Germline CDR1 LGHNA, CDR2 YNFKEQ. Trimming took off 1 base at V and 2 bases at J, with 9 bases between the two ends. This CDR3 comprises 14 residues. DNA for the CDR3: TGTGCCAGCAGCCAAGGCGGAGGGGCCTACGAGCAGTACTTC. Its translation: CASSQGGGAYEQYF.

Ten or more counts support this clonotype. The gene calls are TRBV6-6 and TRBJ2-7, with D uncertain. In germline, CDR1 is MNHNY, CDR2 SVGAGI (reference sequence). Trimming cost V 2 bases and J 6 bases, with 11 bases left between them. The CDR3 totals 13 residues. The CDR3 loop reads CASSYDFRFEQYF. The DNA for the CDR3 is TGTGCCAGCAGTTACGACTTCAGGTTCGAGCAGTACTTC.

This clonotype has ten or more counts. The chain links TRBV24-1 to TRBJ2-1, with TRBD2 as a possible D gene (6 bases). V lost 4 bases, J lost 2 bases, and 17 bases lay in between. Germline V gives CDR1 KGHDR, CDR2 SFDVKD. The CDR3 totals 17 residues. The CDR3 bases are TGTGCCACCAGTGACTCGGACGGGAGTGTCACCTACAATGAGCAGTTCTTC. Translating gives CATSDSDGSVTYNEQFF.

This clonotype has a handful of counts. The V gene is TRBV30, the J gene TRBJ2-4; D ambiguous. Germline CDR1 reads GTSNPN; CDR2 reads SVGIG (reference sequence). This CDR3 has 15 residues. V gave up 3 bases and J gave up 0 bases, with 12 bases separating them. The CDR3 loop is CAWRGGALAKNIQYF. The DNA for the CDR3 is TGTGCCTGGAGGGGCGGAGCGTTAGCCAAAAACATTCAGTACTTC.

This clonotype was counted many times. The chain couples TRBV12-3 or TRBV12-4 to TRBJ2-7; possibly TRBD2 for D (6 bases). This CDR3 comprises 15 residues. V was clipped by 1 base and J by 6 bases, with 16 bases between them. The CDR3 region is CASSLGASKGGEQYF. The CDR3 DNA reads TGTGCCAGCAGTTTAGGAGCTAGCAAGGGAGGCGAGCAGTACTTC.

Many counts were recorded for this clonotype. The V gene is TRBV2, the J gene TRBJ1-1; TRBD1 might be the D (5 bases). V dropped 7 bases and J dropped 0 bases, with 12 bases sitting between them. Per the germline V gene, CDR1 is SNHLY and CDR2 is FYNNEI. CDR3 size: 14 residues. The CDR3 reads CASTVGTLNTEAFF. The CDR3, as DNA: TGTGCCAGCACTGTTGGGACGTTGAACACTGAAGCTTTCTTT.

This clonotype was counted ten times or more. The gene calls are TRBV12-3 or TRBV12-4 and TRBJ1-2, with 7 bases lining up with TRBD1. The CDR3 has 13 amino acids. After removal of 5 bases from V and 7 bases from J, the junction contained 7 bases not matched to a gene. The CDR3: CASSPGAGGGYTF. CDR3 nucleotides: TGTGCCAGCAGTCCAGGGGCAGGGGGTGGCTACACCTTC.